This TCR beta chain was found in a study of blood T cell repertoires in COVID-19. In the study overall: Donors in the United States, Italy and Spain gave samples during acute or convalescent COVID-19.

V dropped 5 bases and J dropped 4; count of bases not matched to a gene: 10. The germline V gene has CDR1 SGHTA and CDR2 FQGNSA. CDR3 length: 15 amino acids. Original processing methods: Reference gene primer amplification gave estimated nucleated cell counts. Measured with immunoSEQ multiplex PCR; TCRdb has only the in-frame clones, and not every one. From that table come the V and J calls and clone size; the DNA was used to work out D and trimming. The sample comprises 150,000 to 200,000 clones, approximately 82% of which are singletons, and nearly 15% rests with the top ten. The origin of this receptor is a man aged 45-65 years who had recovered from COVID-19. The sequenced material came from PBMCs or T cells enriched from blood (not recorded which). The rearrangement joins TRBV7-2 to TRBJ1-2; 7 nucleotides line up with TRBD1. Written as DNA, the CDR3 is TGTGCCAGCAGCCCGAGACAGGGAAGGGTCTATGGCTACACCTTC. This translates into CASSPRQGRVYGYTF.